The source of this T cell receptor beta chain is a study of hypomethylating agent response in myelodysplastic syndrome. Study-wide context: Roughly five patients were non-responders, while about 6 showed complete response or hematologic improvement.

Clones were sequenced by immunoSEQ multiplex PCR, and TCRdb holds only the in-frame ones, with some missing. Among approximately 2,200 clones listed, about 80% were seen once. V was pared by 2 bases and J by 6 bases, with 11 bases between. The CDR3 loop spans 14 amino acids. Germline V lookup: CDR1 MDHEN, CDR2 SYDVKM. Study observations and caveats: No significant post-treatment change in richness, rarefaction diversity or clonality, across all patients or response groups.

On this clone itself: What it binds is not known.

The sequence was collected from a human donor with myelodysplastic syndrome. The chain has TRBV28 and TRBJ1-5; D gene ambiguous. Sequencing was performed on bone marrow, taken before or after starting hypomethylating agent treatment for myelodysplastic syndrome (not recorded which). CDR3 coding DNA: TGTGCCAGCAGTTTAGCAGCGGTGGCTCAGCCCCAGCATTTT. Translated: CASSLAAVAQPQHF.